The 26 T cell receptor beta chains below were found in one sample sequenced in a study of blood T cell repertoires in COVID-19. Assay: immunoSEQ multiplex PCR; the TCRdb copy retains only in-frame clones and omits some. The sample includes 250,000 to 300,000 clones, roughly 90% of them seen just once. Sequencing used peripheral blood. These receptors originate from a woman in her thirties with COVID-19, enrolled during active disease.

The chain uses TRBV18 and TRBJ1-2; the match to TRBD1 covers 8 bases. From germline, CDR1 is KGHSH and CDR2 LQKENI. CDR3 length equals 14 residues. Trimming removed 4 bases from V and 1 base from J; junction bases left unmatched: 2. CDR3 sequence: CASSLTGDNYGYTF. The CDR3 bases are TGTGCCAGCTCACTGACAGGGGATAACTATGGCTACACCTTC. The full variable domain, rest sourced from reference TRBV18 and TRBJ1-2, is NAGVMQNPRHLVRRRGQEARLRCSPMKGHSHVYWYRQLPEEGLKFMVYLQKENIIDESGMPKERFSAEFPKEGPSILRIQQVVRGDSAAYFCASSLTGDNYGYTFGSGTRLTVV.

This clone has just one count. The chain recombines TRBV19 with TRBJ2-4; 7 nucleotides match TRBD1. Germline V gene data show CDR1 as LNHDA and CDR2 as SQIVND (reference sequence). V shed 0 bases, J shed 2 bases, and the junction held 19 bases outside the gene matches. The CDR3 length is 21 residues. The CDR3 DNA sequence: TGTGCCAGTAGTATAGAACTCCCACAGGGGCTAGCCCGCCTATCCAAAAACATTCAGTACTTC. Amino acids: CASSIELPQGLARLSKNIQYF.

This chain links TRBV11-3 with TRBJ2-5, with 15 positions matching TRBD2. J gave up 5 bases and V 5 bases, and 3 bases lay outside the gene matches. Germline-derived CDR1 and CDR2 are SGHNT and YENEEA. The CDR3 sequence is 15 residues long. The CDR3 coding sequence is TGTGCCAGCAGCCCCGGACTAGCGGGAGGGGAGACCCAGTACTTC. Protein product: CASSPGLAGGETQYF.

This sequence joins TRBV5-4 and TRBJ1-1, with 7 positions matching TRBD1. Germline V gene sequence: CDR1 SGHNT, CDR2 YYREEE (reference sequence). V lost 2 bases to trimming and J lost 4 bases; unmatched junction nucleotides: 5. CDR3 length: 14 amino acids. The CDR3 DNA reads as TGTGCCAGCAGCTTCAGGGGGGCGGGCACTGAAGCTTTCTTT. Its translation is CASSFRGAGTEAFF.

This rearrangement joins TRBV5-5 to TRBJ2-2; D unresolved. The CDR3 is 15 amino acids. The V gene's germline CDR1 is SGHKS and CDR2 YYEKEE (reference sequence). V lost 5 bases, J lost 0 bases, and 11 bases lay in between. The CDR3 DNA reads as TGTGCCAGCAGACAGACACTGACGAACACCGGGGAGCTGTTTTTT. It yields the protein CASRQTLTNTGELFF.

The chain carries TRBV29-1 and TRBJ2-3; 11 nucleotides match TRBD1. V was pared by 3 bases and J by 4 bases, with 3 bases of the junction left unmatched. Germline loops: CDR1 SQVTM, CDR2 ANQGSEA. CDR3 length: 14 residues. The CDR3 coding sequence is TGCAGCGTTGAGGGGACAGGGGGTTCAGATACGCAGTATTTT. Protein: CSVEGTGGSDTQYF.

The chain links TRBV28 to TRBJ1-5; unclear D gene. V was clipped by 6 bases and J by 4 bases, with 19 bases between them. Germline V gives CDR1 MDHEN, CDR2 SYDVKM. The CDR3 is made up of 16 amino acids. The DNA of the CDR3 is TGTGCCAGCAGCCCTCTCGGGCCTCGGGGAAATCAGCCCCAGCATTTT. Its protein is CASSPLGPRGNQPQHF.

V gene TRBV19 combines with J gene TRBJ2-7; TRBD1 matches 8 bases. Germline V gives CDR1 LNHDA, CDR2 SQIVND (reference sequence). This CDR3 spans 16 amino acids. Trimming cost V 3 bases and J 3 bases; bases outside gene matches: 10. CDR3 region: CASSMRTGQGDYEQYF. Here the CDR3 DNA reads TGTGCCAGTAGTATGAGGACAGGACAGGGAGACTACGAGCAGTACTTC.

This rearrangement joins TRBV10-3 to TRBJ1-5; D call uncertain. The CDR3 spans 13 residues. Germline CDR1 ENHRY, CDR2 SYGVKD. V shed 3 bases and J shed 5 bases, with 8 bases lying between them. In DNA, the CDR3 is TGTGCCATCAGTGATGACTGGGATCAGCCCCAGCATTTT. Residues: CAISDDWDQPQHF.

The chain couples TRBV18 to TRBJ2-7, with D unclear. V was shortened by 3 bases and J by 2 bases, with 11 bases between the two germline ends. Germline loops: CDR1 KGHSH, CDR2 LQKENI. The CDR3 loop spans 14 amino acids. The CDR3 protein is CASSPWASPYEQYF. Here the CDR3 DNA reads TGTGCCAGCTCACCTTGGGCCAGCCCCTACGAGCAGTACTTC.

The chain couples TRBV6-1 to TRBJ2-5; TRBD1 agrees at 10 bases. In germline, CDR1 is MNHNS, CDR2 SASEGT. V gave up 3 bases and J gave up 5 bases; unmatched junction bases: 3. CDR3 length: 14 residues. CDR3 DNA sequence: TGTGCCAGCAGTGAGGCGGACAGGGGGGAGACCCAGTACTTC. Its protein product is CASSEADRGETQYF.

V is TRBV18 and J is TRBJ2-5; 7 bases are a match to TRBD1. The trim removed 3 bases at V and 3 bases at J, leaving 4 bases unmatched. The CDR3 length is 14 residues. The germline gives CDR1 KGHSH, CDR2 LQKENI. The CDR3 DNA reads TGTGCCAGCTCACCCCCCGGGACAGAAGAGACCCAGTACTTC. Its translation is CASSPPGTEETQYF.

V and J are TRBV6-4 and TRBJ1-4, with D unresolved. This CDR3 comprises 16 residues. The germline gives CDR1 MRHNA, CDR2 SNTAGT. Trimming cost V 5 bases and J 8 bases, with 21 bases left between them. CDR3 sequence: CASSLGSRSGGEKLFF. As DNA, the CDR3 is TGTGCCAGCAGTCTAGGATCCCGGTCGGGAGGCGAAAAACTGTTTTTT.

This clone has only a few counts. The rearrangement uses TRBV5-6 and TRBJ2-7; TRBD2 agrees at 9 bases. Germline values: CDR1 SGHDT, CDR2 YYEEEE. The CDR3 has 12 amino acids. Trimming cost V 4 bases and J 11 bases; bases outside gene matches: 7. Written as DNA, the CDR3 is TGTGCCAGCAGCACAGGGAAGCGGGAGGAGTACTTC. Its protein product is CASSTGKREEYF.

The rearrangement joins TRBV7-2 to TRBJ2-5, with D uncertain. Per germline, CDR1 SGHTA and CDR2 FQGNSA. V was cut by 4 bases and J by 5 bases, with 8 bases left in between. This CDR3 comprises 12 residues. The CDR3: CASSSGRETQYF. CDR3 in DNA: TGTGCCAGCAGCTCCGGTCGGGAGACCCAGTACTTC.

CDR3: CATSRDPASGSHEQYF. The CDR3 nucleotides are TGTGCCACCAGCAGAGATCCGGCTAGCGGGAGCCACGAGCAGTACTTC. The rearrangement uses TRBV15 and TRBJ2-7; 10 bases align to TRBD2. This CDR3 is 16 amino acids long. V shed 0 bases, J shed 5 bases, and the junction held 7 bases outside the gene matches. Germline lookup yields CDR1 LNHNV and CDR2 YYDKDF (reference sequence).

The rearrangement joins TRBV27 to TRBJ2-7; 10 bases map to TRBD1. The V and J ends lost 3 bases and 6 bases, in that order; junction bases with no gene match: 14. This CDR3 has 17 amino acids. Germline assignment: CDR1 MNHEY and CDR2 SMNVEV (reference sequence). CDR3 loop: CASSLFGTFRDRGEQYF. Here the CDR3 DNA reads TGTGCCAGCAGTTTGTTCGGGACCTTCCGGGACAGGGGCGAGCAGTACTTC.

V gene TRBV7-9 combines with J gene TRBJ2-1, with TRBD2 matching over 7 bases. CDR3 size: 15 residues. The junction had 2 bases not matched to a gene; V was cut back by 1 base and J by 2 bases. Germline V gene sequence: CDR1 SEHNR, CDR2 FQNEAQ (reference sequence). CDR3 sequence: CASSLGGRAYNEQFF. Here the CDR3 DNA reads TGTGCCAGCAGCTTAGGAGGGAGGGCCTACAATGAGCAGTTCTTC.

Note on this clone: The same CDR3 also results from other DNA sequences found in this sample. The gene calls are TRBV24-1 and TRBJ2-5, with 11 bases identical to TRBD2. Trimming cost V 1 base and J 4 bases; bases outside gene matches: 4. The CDR3 covers 16 residues. Per the germline V gene, CDR1 is KGHDR and CDR2 is SFDVKD. The CDR3 protein is CATSDFLAGGGETQYF. The CDR3 DNA reads TGTGCCACCAGTGATTTTCTAGCGGGAGGCGGAGAGACCCAGTACTTC.

The chain couples TRBV6-2 or TRBV6-3 to TRBJ2-1, with D unclear. The germline V and J ends were trimmed by 2 bases and 6 bases, with 11 bases remaining between them. Germline lookup yields CDR1 MNHEY and CDR2 SVGEGT. This CDR3 comprises 14 residues. Here the CDR3 DNA reads TGTGCCAGCAGTTACACTTCTTTTGGCAATGAGCAGTTCTTC. Its protein product is CASSYTSFGNEQFF.

The CDR3 loop reads CASTGTGVYGYTF. CDR3 nucleotide sequence: TGCGCCAGCACCGGGACAGGGGTTTATGGCTACACCTTC. V and J are TRBV5-1 and TRBJ1-2, with 10 positions matching TRBD1. The V gene end was trimmed by 6 bases and the J gene end by 5 bases; junction bases not matched to a gene: 4. The CDR3 sequence is 13 residues long. Germline CDR1 and CDR2: SGHRS and YFSETQ.

The gene calls are TRBV19 and TRBJ2-7; possibly TRBD1 for D (5 bases). Per the germline V gene, CDR1 is LNHDA and CDR2 is SQIVND (reference sequence). The CDR3 spans 13 residues. Deletions cut 6 bases from V and 2 bases from J, with 11 bases between. The CDR3 DNA sequence: TGTGCCAGTAGGGCCCCAGGGACCTACGAGCAGTACTTC. Translating gives CASRAPGTYEQYF.

The chain employs TRBV5-1 and TRBJ2-7; D is unresolved. Germline values: CDR1 SGHRS, CDR2 YFSETQ. Trimming left V 2 bases short and J 5 bases short, with 17 bases between. The CDR3 is 15 amino acids. CDR3 sequence: CASSFAWRPQDEQYF. DNA for the CDR3: TGCGCCAGCAGCTTTGCATGGCGACCCCAGGACGAGCAGTACTTC.

V and J are TRBV5-6 and TRBJ2-7; tentatively, D is TRBD2 (5 bases). Germline V CDR1 and CDR2: SGHDT, YYEEEE. The CDR3 runs 12 residues. The V gene lost 4 bases and the J gene lost 3 bases, with 8 bases spanning the gap. This CDR3 reads CASSPGDYEQYF. CDR3 coding DNA: TGTGCCAGCAGCCCCGGGGACTACGAGCAGTACTTC.

This sequence joins TRBV15 and TRBJ2-3; tentative D call: TRBD1 (6 bases). The CDR3 totals 16 residues. Per germline, CDR1 LNHNV and CDR2 YYDKDF (reference sequence). The ends were cut back, 4 bases at V and 4 bases at J, with 18 bases in the middle. CDR3 loop: CATSTNTGGLADTQYF. The CDR3 DNA sequence: TGTGCCACCAGCACGAATACTGGGGGCCTGGCAGATACGCAGTATTTT.

V usage is TRBV21-1 and J usage is TRBJ2-7; the table's D gene call, TRBD2, was not cross checked with the DNA. TRBV21-1 has pseudogene status. The CDR3 has 14 amino acids. DNA for the CDR3: TGTGCCAGCAGCGAGGGGACTGCCTCACCCGAGCAGTACTTC. Its protein is CASSEGTASPEQYF.